The T cell receptor (beta chain) described here comes from a study of post-analysis software for immune sequencing data. Study results and caveats: There were a handful of TRBV segments more frequent in patients than controls, and TRBV5-6, TRBV5-1 and TRBV20-1 were among them.

Germline V lookup: CDR1 SQVTM, CDR2 ANQGSEA. V lost 5 bases and J lost 4; bases outside the gene matches: 9. The CDR3 runs to 14 residues. Unique molecular identifiers were present in the TCR beta cDNA libraries. TCRdb re-analysed the PCR reads in MiXCR, keeping a single row per CDR3 protein. The profile shows over 300,000 distinct CDR3 sequences, about a third of them singletons. This clonotype was seen more than once but under ten times. No antigen is known for it. The J gene is TRBJ1-1, the V gene TRBV29-1; 8 nucleotides agree with TRBD1. The sequenced material came from blood. The origin of this receptor is a girl under 18 with multiple sclerosis. The CDR3 coding sequence is TGCAGCGTTCGGGCAGGGGGCAAGGGCACTGAAGCTTTCTTT. It encodes CSVRAGGKGTEAFF. The variable domain in full, with the rest retrieved from reference TRBV29-1 and TRBJ1-1, is SAVISQKPSRDICQRGTSLTIQCQVDSQVTMMFWYRQQPGQSLTLIATANQGSEATYESGFVIDKFPISRPNLTFSTLTVSNMSPEDSSIYLCSVRAGGKGTEAFFGQGTRLTVV.